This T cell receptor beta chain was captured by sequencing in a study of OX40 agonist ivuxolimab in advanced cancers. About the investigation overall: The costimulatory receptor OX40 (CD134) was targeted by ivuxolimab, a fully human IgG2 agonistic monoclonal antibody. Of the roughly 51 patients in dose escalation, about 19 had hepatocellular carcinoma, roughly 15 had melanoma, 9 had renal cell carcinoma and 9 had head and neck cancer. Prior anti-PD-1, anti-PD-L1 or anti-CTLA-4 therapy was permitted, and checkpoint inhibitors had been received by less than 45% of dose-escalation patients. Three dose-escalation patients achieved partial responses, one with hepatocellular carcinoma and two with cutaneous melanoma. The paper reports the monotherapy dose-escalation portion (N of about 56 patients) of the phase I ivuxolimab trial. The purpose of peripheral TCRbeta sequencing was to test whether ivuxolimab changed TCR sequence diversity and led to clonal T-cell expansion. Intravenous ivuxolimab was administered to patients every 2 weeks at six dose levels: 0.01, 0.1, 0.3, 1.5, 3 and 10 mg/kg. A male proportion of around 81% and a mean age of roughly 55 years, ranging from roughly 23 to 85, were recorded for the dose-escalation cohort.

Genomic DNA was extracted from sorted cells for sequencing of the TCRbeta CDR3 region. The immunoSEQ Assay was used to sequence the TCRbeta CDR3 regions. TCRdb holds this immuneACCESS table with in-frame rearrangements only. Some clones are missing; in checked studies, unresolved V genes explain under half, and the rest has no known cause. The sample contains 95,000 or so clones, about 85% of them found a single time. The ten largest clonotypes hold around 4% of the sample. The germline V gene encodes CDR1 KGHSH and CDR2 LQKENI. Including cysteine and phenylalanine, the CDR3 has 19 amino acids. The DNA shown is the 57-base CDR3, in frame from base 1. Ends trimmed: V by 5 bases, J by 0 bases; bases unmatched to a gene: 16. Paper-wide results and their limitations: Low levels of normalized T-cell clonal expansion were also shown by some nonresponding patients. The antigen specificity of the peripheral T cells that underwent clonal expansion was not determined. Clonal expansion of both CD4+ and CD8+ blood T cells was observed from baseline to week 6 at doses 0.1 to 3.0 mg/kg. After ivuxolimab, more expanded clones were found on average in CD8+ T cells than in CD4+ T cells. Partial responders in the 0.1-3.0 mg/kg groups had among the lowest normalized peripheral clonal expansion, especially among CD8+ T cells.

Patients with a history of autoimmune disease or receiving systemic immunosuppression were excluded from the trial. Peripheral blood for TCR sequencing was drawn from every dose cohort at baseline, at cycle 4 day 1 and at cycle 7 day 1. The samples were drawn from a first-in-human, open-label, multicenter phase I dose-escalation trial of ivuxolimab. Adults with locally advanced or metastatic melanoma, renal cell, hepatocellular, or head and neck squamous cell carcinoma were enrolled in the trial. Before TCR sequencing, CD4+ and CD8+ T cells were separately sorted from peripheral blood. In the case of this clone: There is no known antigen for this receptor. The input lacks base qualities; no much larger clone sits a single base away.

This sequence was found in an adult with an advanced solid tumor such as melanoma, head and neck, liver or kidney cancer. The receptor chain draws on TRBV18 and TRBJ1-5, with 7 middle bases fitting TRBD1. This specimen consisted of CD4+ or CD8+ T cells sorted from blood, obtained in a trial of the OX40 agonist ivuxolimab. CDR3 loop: CASSAYRDSLIHSNQPQHF. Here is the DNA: TGTGCCAGCTCAGCCTATCGGGACAGCCTCATCCATAGCAATCAGCCCCAGCATTTT.